This T cell receptor (beta chain) was sequenced for a study of monozygotic twins with inflammatory bowel disease (dated by TCRdb to about 2019). General notes on the study: In total, 30 or so monozygotic twin pairs made up the full study: 19 Danish pairs, all IBD-discordant, plus nine German pairs, of which four were IBD-concordant and five were IBD-discordant. Within discordant pairs, disease-associated traits were sought mainly by comparing IBD patients with their genetically identical healthy co-twins. Each individual had, on average, about 151 000 unique TCRalpha sequences and 181 000 unique TCRbeta sequences available for analysis. Study-wide findings and limitations: No difference in repertoire similarity was observed between concordant and discordant twins, possibly owing to limited statistical power. Fewer clonotypes were shared with other individuals by IBD patients than by healthy twins, most markedly in patients showing signs of disease activity. Differing immunosuppressive treatments among patients may have added background noise and inter-individual variability to the repertoires. The results gave no support for a single strong signal or clonotype linked to IBD. TCRbeta repertoire diversity, by inverse Simpson index, was decreased in IBD patients compared with their healthy co-twins. The analysis was unable to tell apart different T cell subtypes.

Library creation used 5' RACE. Each TCR library was prepared from around 3,200 ng of total RNA. For each sample, cDNA synthesis with SMARTScribe reverse transcriptase was split into eight separate reactions. During cDNA synthesis, template switching was used to introduce unique molecular identifiers that contained a 6-nucleotide sample barcode. TCRalpha and TCRbeta cDNA was amplified in two nested PCRs of about 16 and 10 cycles, and bead purification was carried out after each PCR. Before amplification, the cDNA was both treated with uracil DNA-glycosylase and purified with the QIAquick PCR purification kit. The second PCR added Illumina TruSeq-compatible adapters along with sample-specific barcodes. TapeStation and Qubit were used to check library quality and concentration, and approximately 5.4 ng of each library was pooled. Sequencing of the pooled libraries was done on an Illumina HiSeq2500 single-index Rapid Run using custom sequencing primers and 2 x 100 bp reads. In the original analysis: MiGEC version 1.2.6 was used for UMI-based consensus assembly, which corrected PCR and sequencing errors. MiXCR version 2.1.1 handled V(D)J alignment, clonotype assembly and CDR3 extraction. Normalisation of gene usage, clonotype sharing and MAIT/NKT TCR abundance was achieved by analysing the top 1000, 10 000 and 20 000 clonotypes per sample. Diversity was computed as the inverse Simpson index with the vegan R package after downsampling to 27 000 UMIs. Paired Mann-Whitney U tests were applied to discordant twin pairs, and Benjamini-Hochberg correction was used for multiple testing. TCRdb reanalyzed the reads, keeping one entry per CDR3 protein sequence and omitting DNA. TCRdb's processing, not the study's, gives the V and J calls here. This sample's records show about 330,000 distinct CDR3 sequences. The ten largest make up over 2% of the sample.

CDR1 and CDR2 (SGHRS, YFSETQ) derive from the germline V gene. The CDR3 runs 14 residues from the cysteine to the phenylalanine. DNA was not recorded. A remark on this clonotype: The antigen it recognizes is unknown.

From each donor, an approximately 2.5 ml peripheral blood sample was drawn into PAXgene tubes and stored at -80 degrees C. Without any T cell sorting, total RNA was extracted from whole blood using the PAXgene blood miRNA kit on an automated QIAcube. Deep TCRalpha and TCRbeta repertoire profiling with unique molecular barcoding was performed on peripheral blood of monozygotic twin pairs concordant or discordant for inflammatory bowel disease. For every twin pair, smoking habits were documented, and each individual was categorised as a current, former or never smoker. The sequence joins TRBV5-1 to TRBJ1-1; absent DNA, TCRdb's TRBD1 call cannot be checked. The sample consisted of blood. The receptor was derived from a human donor with ulcerative colitis or Crohn's disease, or a healthy co-twin of an affected twin (not recorded which). This receptor carries the CDR3 CASSRATGGTEAFF.